The present entry profiles one TCR beta chain with its context. The protocol was immunoSEQ multiplex PCR, while the TCRdb copy is restricted to in-frame clones and leaves out a portion. The sample carries about 310,000 clones, more than 65% recorded once. This specimen belongs to a study of cytotoxic CD8 clonotypes in ibrutinib-treated CLL. Study-level background: Response samples were obtained once patients had received a median around 12 months of treatment, range 6 to 36.

Between the trimmed V and J ends, which lost 2 bases and 4 bases, there was a span of 14 bases. CDR3 length: 15 amino acids. Germline CDR1 is MNHEY and CDR2 is SMNVEV (reference sequence). V is TRBV27 and J is TRBJ1-2, with a possible D match to TRBD1 (6 bases). Source: PBMCs, taken before ibrutinib treatment. This TCR was sampled from a human donor with chronic lymphocytic leukemia. The chain's CDR3 is CASSLGGLKSYGYTF. The CDR3 coding sequence is TGTGCCAGCAGTTTAGGGGGCCTGAAATCCTATGGCTACACCTTC.